Listed below are T cell receptor beta chains from one sample, sequenced in a study of vaccination and CD4 T cells after COVID-19. TCRdb re-called the PCR reads through MiXCR, storing one row per CDR3 protein. The sample contains around 13,000 distinct CDR3 sequences, under 55% of which appear only once. These receptors lack a known antigen. Sample: CD4+ T cells from blood, cultured in vitro, taken before SARS-CoV-2 vaccination. Receptors were obtained from a human donor who had recovered from COVID-19. Both conserved end residues are part of each CDR3. The D gene is left open where the match is weak. Size is stated for part of the rows, as once, few or many counts, or as a class when the clone is expanded.

size,D,J,V,CDR3,DNA
few,TRBD1,TRBJ1-5,TRBV6-1,CASGQGANQPQHF,TGTGCCAGCGGGCAGGGGGCAAATCAGCCCCAGCATTTT
NA,TRBD1,TRBJ1-2,TRBV2,CASMDRGFNGYTF,TGTGCCAGCATGGACAGGGGATTCAATGGCTACACCTTC
NA,NA,TRBJ1-1,TRBV9,CASSPVQESRTEAFF,TGTGCCAGCAGCCCCGTACAGGAATCAAGAACTGAAGCTTTCTTT
NA,TRBD1,TRBJ1-1,TRBV6-1,CASSPGQKLNTEAFF,TGTGCCAGCAGTCCGGGACAGAAATTAAACACTGAAGCTTTCTTT
few,TRBD1,TRBJ1-1,TRBV7-8,CASSRDRGTEAFF,TGTGCCAGCAGCCGGGACAGGGGCACTGAAGCTTTCTTT
NA,TRBD2,TRBJ2-5,TRBV20-1,CSAGLAGDFETQYF,TGCAGTGCCGGACTAGCGGGAGATTTTGAGACCCAGTACTTC
few,NA,TRBJ1-5,TRBV2,CASRQGNQPQHF,TGTGCCAGCAGGCAGGGCAATCAGCCCCAGCATTTT
NA,NA,TRBJ2-7,TRBV14,CASSQGRVFYEQYF,TGTGCCAGCAGCCAAGGACGTGTCTTCTACGAGCAGTACTTC
NA,TRBD1,TRBJ1-2,TRBV19,CASSLDRGRPGGYTF,TGTGCCAGTAGTCTGGACAGGGGGCGCCCGGGCGGCTACACCTTC
few,TRBD1,TRBJ2-1,TRBV7-8,CASSLRGTGGWNEQFF,TGTGCCAGCAGCTTACGGGGGACAGGGGGCTGGAATGAGCAGTTCTTC
few,TRBD1,TRBJ2-5,TRBV24-1,CATSDTAGGSETQYF,TGTGCCACCAGTGACACCGCAGGGGGATCGGAGACCCAGTACTTC
NA,NA,TRBJ2-5,TRBV5-4,CASSLGPSFQETQYF,TGTGCCAGCAGCTTGGGCCCCAGTTTCCAAGAGACCCAGTACTTC
NA,NA,TRBJ1-1,TRBV19,CASSIQMNTEAFF,TGTGCCAGTAGTATACAGATGAACACTGAAGCTTTCTTT
few,NA,TRBJ1-1,TRBV27,CASSLRPGKNTEAFF,TGTGCCAGCAGTTTAAGGCCAGGTAAGAACACTGAAGCTTTCTTT
NA,NA,TRBJ1-2,TRBV29-1,CSVDGGIGGYTF,TGCAGCGTTGATGGGGGGATCGGTGGCTACACCTTC
NA,NA,TRBJ2-7,TRBV12-3/TRBV12-4,CASMGDSTYEQYF,TGTGCCAGCATGGGGGATTCAACCTACGAGCAGTACTTC
NA,TRBD1,TRBJ1-6,TRBV6-1,CASSERRDRSSLHF,TGTGCCAGCAGTGAACGCAGGGACAGATCATCCCTCCACTTT